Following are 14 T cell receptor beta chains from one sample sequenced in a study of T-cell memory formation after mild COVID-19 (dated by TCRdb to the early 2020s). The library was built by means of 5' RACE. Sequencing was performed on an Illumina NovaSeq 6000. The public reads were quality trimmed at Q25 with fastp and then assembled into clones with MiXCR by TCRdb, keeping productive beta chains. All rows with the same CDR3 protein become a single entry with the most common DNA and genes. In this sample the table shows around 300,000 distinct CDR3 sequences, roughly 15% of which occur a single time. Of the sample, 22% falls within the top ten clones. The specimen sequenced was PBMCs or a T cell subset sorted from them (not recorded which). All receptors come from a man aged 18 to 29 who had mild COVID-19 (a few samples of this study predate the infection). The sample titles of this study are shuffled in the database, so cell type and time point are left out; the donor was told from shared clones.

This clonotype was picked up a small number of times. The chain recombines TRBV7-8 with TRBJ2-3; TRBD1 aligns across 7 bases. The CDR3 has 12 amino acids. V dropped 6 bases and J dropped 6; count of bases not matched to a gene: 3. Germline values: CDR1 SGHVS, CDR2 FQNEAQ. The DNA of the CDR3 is TGTGCCAGCAGACAGGGGTCGGATACGCAGTATTTT. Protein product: CASRQGSDTQYF.

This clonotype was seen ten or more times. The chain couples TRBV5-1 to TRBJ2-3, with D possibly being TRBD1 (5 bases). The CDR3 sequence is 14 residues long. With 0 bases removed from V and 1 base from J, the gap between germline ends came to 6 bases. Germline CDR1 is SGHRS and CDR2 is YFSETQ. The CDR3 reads CASSLGQRTDTQYF. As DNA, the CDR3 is TGCGCCAGCAGCTTGGGACAGCGCACAGATACGCAGTATTTT.

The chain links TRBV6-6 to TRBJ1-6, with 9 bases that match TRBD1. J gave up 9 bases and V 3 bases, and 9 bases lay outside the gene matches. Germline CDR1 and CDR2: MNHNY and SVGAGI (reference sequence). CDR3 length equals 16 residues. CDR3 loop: CASSYPSTGGGSPLHF. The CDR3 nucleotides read TGTGCCAGCAGTTATCCCTCCACAGGGGGCGGTTCACCCCTCCACTTT.

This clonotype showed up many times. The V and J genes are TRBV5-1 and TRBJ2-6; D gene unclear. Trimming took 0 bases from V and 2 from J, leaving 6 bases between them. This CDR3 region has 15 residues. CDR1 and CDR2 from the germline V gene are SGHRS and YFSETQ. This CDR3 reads CASSLEGPGANVLTF. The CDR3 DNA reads TGCGCCAGCAGCTTGGAAGGGCCTGGGGCCAACGTCCTGACTTTC.

Here the CDR3 reads CASSLVPGVDEQYF. The DNA for the CDR3 is TGTGCCAGCAGCTTAGTTCCAGGGGTCGACGAGCAGTACTTC. The chain employs TRBV11-1 and TRBJ2-7; tentatively, D is TRBD1 (6 bases). CDR3 length equals 14 residues. V lost 1 base and J 5 bases, leaving 12 bases between the germline ends. Looked up from germline, CDR1 is SGHAT and CDR2 is FQDESV (reference sequence).

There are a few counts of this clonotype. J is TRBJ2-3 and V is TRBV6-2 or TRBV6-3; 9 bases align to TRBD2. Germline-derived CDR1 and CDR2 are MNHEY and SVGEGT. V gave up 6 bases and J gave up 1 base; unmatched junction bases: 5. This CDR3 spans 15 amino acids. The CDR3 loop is CASRRRTSGTDTQYF. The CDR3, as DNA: TGTGCCAGCAGGAGACGGACTAGCGGCACAGATACGCAGTATTTT.

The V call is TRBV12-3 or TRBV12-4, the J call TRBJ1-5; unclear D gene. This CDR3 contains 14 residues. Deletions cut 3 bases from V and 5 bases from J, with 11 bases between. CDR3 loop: CASSFGTADQPQHF. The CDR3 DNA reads TGTGCCAGCAGTTTCGGCACAGCAGATCAGCCCCAGCATTTT.

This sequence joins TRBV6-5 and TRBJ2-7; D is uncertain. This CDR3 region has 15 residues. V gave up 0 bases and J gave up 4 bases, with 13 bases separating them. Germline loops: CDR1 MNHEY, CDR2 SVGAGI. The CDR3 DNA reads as TGTGCCAGCAGTTACTCCCTCTTGGGAAGTTACGAGCAGTACTTC. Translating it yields CASSYSLLGSYEQYF.

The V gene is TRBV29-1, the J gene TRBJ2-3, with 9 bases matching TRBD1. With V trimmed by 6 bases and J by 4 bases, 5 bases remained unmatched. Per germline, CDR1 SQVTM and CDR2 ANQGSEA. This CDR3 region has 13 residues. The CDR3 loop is CSVYRGLPDTQYF. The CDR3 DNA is TGCAGCGTCTACAGGGGGCTGCCAGATACGCAGTATTTT.

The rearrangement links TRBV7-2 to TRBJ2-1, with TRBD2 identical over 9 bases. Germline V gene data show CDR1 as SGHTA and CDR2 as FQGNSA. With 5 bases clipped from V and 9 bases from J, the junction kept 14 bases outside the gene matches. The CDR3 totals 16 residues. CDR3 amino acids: CASSPPGGAGGPEQFF. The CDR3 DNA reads TGTGCCAGCAGCCCACCTGGTGGGGCGGGGGGGCCTGAGCAGTTCTTC.

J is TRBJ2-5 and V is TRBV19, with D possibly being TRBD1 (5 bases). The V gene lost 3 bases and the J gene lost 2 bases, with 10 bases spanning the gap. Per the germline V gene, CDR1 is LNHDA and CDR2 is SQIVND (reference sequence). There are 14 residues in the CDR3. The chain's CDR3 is CASSIKGVQETQYF. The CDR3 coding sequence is TGTGCCAGTAGTATTAAAGGGGTTCAAGAGACCCAGTACTTC.

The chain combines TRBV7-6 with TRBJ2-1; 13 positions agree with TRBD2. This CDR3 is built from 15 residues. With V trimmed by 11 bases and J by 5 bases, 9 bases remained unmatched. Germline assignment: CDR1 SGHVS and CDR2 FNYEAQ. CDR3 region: CASRALAGGNNEQFF. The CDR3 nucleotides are TGTGCCTCTCGGGCACTAGCGGGGGGGAACAATGAGCAGTTCTTC.

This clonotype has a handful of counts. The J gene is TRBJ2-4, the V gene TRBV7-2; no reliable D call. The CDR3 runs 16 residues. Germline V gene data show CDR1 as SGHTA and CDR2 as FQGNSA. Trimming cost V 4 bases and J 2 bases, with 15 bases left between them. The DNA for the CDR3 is TGTGCCAGCAGCTACTACTTCGGACCTCCCAAAAACATTCAGTACTTC. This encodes CASSYYFGPPKNIQYF. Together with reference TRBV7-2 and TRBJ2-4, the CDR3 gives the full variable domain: GAGVSQSPSNKVTEKGKDVELRCDPISGHTALYWYRQSLGQGLEFLIYFQGNSAPDKSGLPSDRFSAERTGGSVSTLTIQRTQQEDSAVYLCASSYYFGPPKNIQYFGAGTRLSVL.

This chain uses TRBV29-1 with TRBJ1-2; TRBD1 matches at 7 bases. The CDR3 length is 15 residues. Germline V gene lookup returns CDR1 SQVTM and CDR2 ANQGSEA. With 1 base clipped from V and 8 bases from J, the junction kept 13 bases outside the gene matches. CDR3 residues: CSVEAPGRGSGGYTF. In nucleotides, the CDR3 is TGCAGCGTTGAAGCTCCAGGCAGGGGGTCCGGGGGCTACACCTTC.